Presented here are 5 T cell receptor beta chains from one specimen sequenced in a study of blood T cell repertoires in COVID-19. TCRdb keeps only in-frame clones here, not all; method: immunoSEQ multiplex PCR. Of about 50,000 clones listed, 70% to 90% are singletons. Input material: peripheral blood. The origin of the receptors is a man aged 50 to 60 with active COVID-19.

The V and J genes are TRBV28 and TRBJ1-2; 7 nucleotides align to TRBD1. This CDR3 comprises 13 residues. Unmatched junction bases numbered 3, after V lost 6 bases and J lost 2 bases. The V gene's germline CDR1 is MDHEN and CDR2 SYDVKM. CDR3 DNA sequence: TGTGCCAGCAGACTGACAGGGAACTATGGCTACACCTTC. Its translation: CASRLTGNYGYTF.

In DNA, the CDR3 is TGTGCCAGCAGCTTGAGTACCGGGAGGGCAGATACGCAGTATTTT. It codes for CASSLSTGRADTQYF. J is TRBJ2-3 and V is TRBV7-2; 8 bases fit TRBD2. The germline V gene has CDR1 SGHTA and CDR2 FQGNSA. CDR3 length: 15 residues. The V segment lost 3 bases and the J segment 4 bases; nucleotides outside the gene matches: 6.

Concerning this clone itself: Other DNA sequences from this sample encode an identical CDR3 as well. This chain joins TRBV20-1 and TRBJ2-3; TRBD2 agrees at 7 bases. J lost 4 bases, V lost 3 bases, and 7 bases had no gene match. This CDR3 spans 14 amino acids. The germline V gene encodes CDR1 DFQATT and CDR2 SNEGSKA (reference sequence). The CDR3 reads CSASGGGGADTQYF. The CDR3 DNA follows: TGCAGTGCTAGTGGCGGGGGAGGGGCAGATACGCAGTATTTT.

This rearrangement joins TRBV28 to TRBJ2-7; D may be TRBD2 (6 bases). Trimming took off 3 bases at V and 5 bases at J, with 11 bases between the two ends. Germline CDR1 MDHEN, CDR2 SYDVKM. This CDR3 spans 13 amino acids. The CDR3 reads CASSLTGADEQYF. CDR3 nucleotide sequence: TGTGCCAGCAGTTTGACGGGAGCGGACGAGCAGTACTTC.

The genes are TRBV7-2 and TRBJ1-2, with D unresolved. Germline-derived CDR1 and CDR2 are SGHTA and FQGNSA. Deletions cut 3 bases from V and 8 bases from J, with 13 bases between. CDR3 length: 13 amino acids. The CDR3 nucleotides are TGTGCCAGCAGCTTGTGGGCCGGAGGGGGCTACACCTTC. Its translation is CASSLWAGGGYTF.